This T cell receptor beta chain was sequenced in a study of OX40 agonist ivuxolimab in advanced cancers. Study background: Earlier anti-PD-1, anti-PD-L1 or anti-CTLA-4 therapy was permitted; over 35% had received some. Broader study findings: Expanded peripheral T-cell antigen specificity went undetermined.

The CDR3 has 13 amino acids. With 5 bases removed from V and 6 bases from J, the gap between germline ends came to 14 bases. Per the germline V gene, CDR1 is SGHRS and CDR2 is YFSETQ. Comment on this clone: Its specificity is not known.

Sequenced by immunoSEQ multiplex PCR; TCRdb stores in-frame clones only, minus some. The sample records about 53,000 clones, about 88% being singletons. The sequence was collected from an adult with an advanced solid tumor such as melanoma, head and neck, liver or kidney cancer. Here the sequenced sample was CD4+ or CD8+ T cells sorted from blood, taken in a trial of the OX40 agonist ivuxolimab. The V call is TRBV5-1, the J call TRBJ1-1; D is unresolved. Here the CDR3 DNA reads TGCGCCAGCAGGGAGGGTAATCGGCCTGAAGCTTTCTTT. This encodes CASREGNRPEAFF.